This TCR beta chain was sequenced in a study of blood T cell repertoires in COVID-19. Background on the study: Collection of acute and convalescent COVID-19 samples took place in the United States, Italy and Spain. PBMCs, B-cell-depleted T cells, or T cells were the source of the cDNA or gDNA that made up the material.

The V gene lost 5 bases and the J gene lost 0 bases, with 18 bases spanning the gap. The germline V gene encodes CDR1 SGHTA and CDR2 FQGNSA. The CDR3 has 17 residues. In the authors' workflow: Reference gene primer amplification in the assay estimated nucleated cell counts. Repertoires were generated with immunoSEQ multiplex PCR, while TCRdb's copy carries only in-frame clones and drops some. V, J and clone size reflect that table, while D and trimming were determined from the DNA. The sample includes under 250,000 clones, 70% to 90% of them seen just once. Enrolled through a virtual design, the participants were between roughly 18 and 90 years of age and came from about two dozen US areas.

This TCR was recovered from a woman between 50 and 59 years old with acute COVID-19. The chain joins TRBV7-2 to TRBJ2-3, with D perhaps TRBD2 (6 bases). Material for sequencing was PBMCs or T cells enriched from blood (not recorded which). The CDR3 DNA is TGTGCCAGCAGCCTAGACGGGTGGGGGACTAGCACAGATACGCAGTATTTT. It codes for CASSLDGWGTSTDTQYF.